This paragraph covers one T cell receptor beta chain sequence. Germline V gene sequence: CDR1 LNHDA, CDR2 SQIVND (reference sequence). With V trimmed by 6 bases and J by 3 bases, 4 bases remained unmatched. The CDR3 loop spans 14 amino acids. In the authors' methods: By means of reference gene primer amplification, nucleated cell counts were estimated. The table came from immunoSEQ multiplex PCR; TCRdb's copy has only in-frame clones and leaves some out. V and J calls and clone size follow that table, whereas D and trimming were derived from the DNA. The sample yields nearly 200,000 clones, approximately 90% seen once. This specimen comes from a study of blood T cell repertoires in COVID-19. Study-level background: Sites in the United States, Italy and Spain provided acute and convalescent COVID-19 samples.

The chain carries TRBV19 and TRBJ2-7, with 11 bases fitting TRBD2. This receptor was identified in a woman between 40 and 55 years old who had recovered from COVID-19. The sequencing input was peripheral blood. For the CDR3, the DNA is TGTGCCAGTAGCACAACTAGCGGGGGCTACGAGCAGTACTTC. Amino acids: CASSTTSGGYEQYF. The whole variable domain, remainder taken from reference TRBV19 and TRBJ2-7, is DGGITQSPKYLFRKEGQNVTLSCEQNLNHDAMYWYRQDPGQGLRLIYYSQIVNDFQKGDIAEGYSVSREKKESFPLTVTSAQKNPTAFYLCASSTTSGGYEQYFGPGTRLTVT.